This TCR beta chain derives from a study of identical twins. Findings and caveats of the study: Shared out-of-frame alpha sequences (those common to twins) showed excess low generation probability.

After template switching added a universal primer site, the resulting cDNA carried unique molecular identifiers. In TCRdb, the 5' RACE reads were re-called with MiXCR into one record per CDR3 protein. The sample consists of roughly 710,000 distinct CDR3 sequences, 6% to 6.5% of them appearing once. Per the germline V gene, CDR1 is SQVTM and CDR2 is ANQGSEA. The CDR3 spans 15 residues. Germline trimming cut 3 bases from V and 3 bases from J; bases unmatched to any gene: 7. This clonotype showed up many times. Its antigen remains unidentified. The clonotype originates from a man younger than 35 in good health. Source material: naive T cells sorted from blood. The chain employs TRBV29-1 and TRBJ2-4; the match to TRBD2 covers 8 bases. CDR3 bases: TGCAGCGTTGAGTTGAAGCGGGAGTACAAAAACATTCAGTACTTC. Amino acids: CSVELKREYKNIQYF.